Each of the 14 T cell receptor beta chains below was sequenced from the same sample in a study of T cell responses to AZD1222 COVID-19 vaccine. TCRdb's copy holds only in-frame clones and misses some; the assay was immunoSEQ multiplex PCR. The sample lists more than 65,000 clones; over 80% were seen once. The specimen was peripheral blood, collected 28 days after the second AZD1222 dose. These receptors came from an adult who received the AZD1222 COVID-19 vaccine.

The chain has TRBV27 and TRBJ2-1; TRBD2 aligns across 11 bases. J gave up 2 bases and V 5 bases, and 8 bases lay outside the gene matches. The germline V gene encodes CDR1 MNHEY and CDR2 SMNVEV (reference sequence). The CDR3 has 17 amino acids. The CDR3 sequence is CASSPKGLAVPYNEQFF. CDR3 bases: TGTGCCAGCAGTCCAAAGGGACTAGCGGTTCCCTACAATGAGCAGTTCTTC.

The chain recombines TRBV7-8 with TRBJ1-2; perhaps TRBD1 as D (6 bases). Trimming cost V 1 base and J 4 bases, with 10 bases left between them. There are 14 residues in the CDR3. The germline V gene encodes CDR1 SGHVS and CDR2 FQNEAQ. CDR3 DNA sequence: TGTGCCAGCAGCTTAGTAGGGGGTAGCTATGGCTACACCTTC. Protein product: CASSLVGGSYGYTF.

This sequence joins TRBV19 and TRBJ1-5; possibly TRBD1 for D (6 bases). With 4 bases removed from V and 7 bases from J, the gap between germline ends came to 17 bases. This CDR3 is built from 15 residues. Per germline, CDR1 LNHDA and CDR2 SQIVND (reference sequence). The DNA of the CDR3 is TGTGCCAGTAGTAGGGGGCGGGACGGTTTCCAGCCCCAGCATTTT. This encodes CASSRGRDGFQPQHF.

The chain's CDR3 is CASSPPQVGGTEAFF. The CDR3 coding sequence is TGTGCCAGCAGCCCCCCACAGGTAGGGGGGACTGAAGCTTTCTTT. The rearrangement uses TRBV11-3 and TRBJ1-1; D is possibly TRBD1 (6 bases). Per the germline V gene, CDR1 is SGHNT and CDR2 is YENEEA. The V and J ends lost 5 bases and 5 bases respectively, with 18 bases between them. This CDR3 has 15 residues.

The chain joins TRBV9 to TRBJ2-7; 10 positions match TRBD2. Germline V CDR1 and CDR2: SGDLS, YYNGEE. CDR3 length: 16 amino acids. The J segment lost 2 bases and the V segment lost 0 bases, leaving 5 bases of the junction unmatched. CDR3 DNA: TGTGCCAGCAGCGTAGCCAGCGGGAGGGCCGCCTACGAGCAGTACTTC. It encodes CASSVASGRAAYEQYF.

The chain couples TRBV5-5 to TRBJ2-7; D may be TRBD1 or TRBD2 (5 bases each). The CDR3 is 17 amino acids. The ends were cut back, 0 bases at V and 12 bases at J, with 28 bases in the middle. Looked up from germline, CDR1 is SGHKS and CDR2 is YYEKEE (reference sequence). In DNA form, the CDR3 reads TGTGCCAGCAGCTTGGCCGCGGGCAGGGTGAGCGTAGTGAGGCGGTACTTC. Amino acids: CASSLAAGRVSVVRRYF.

The chain links TRBV6-6 to TRBJ2-7; TRBD2 aligns across 7 bases. Germline loops: CDR1 MNHNY, CDR2 SVGAGI (reference sequence). The CDR3 has 15 residues. With V trimmed by 2 bases and J by 7 bases, 11 bases remained unmatched. The CDR3 spells CASSYGGDVLWEQYF. CDR3 nucleotides: TGTGCCAGCAGTTACGGGGGGGACGTGCTTTGGGAGCAGTACTTC.

V and J are TRBV14 and TRBJ1-4; D is possibly TRBD1 (6 bases). The CDR3 has 15 residues. The V gene's germline CDR1 is SGHDN and CDR2 FVKESK. The V end lost 4 bases, the J end lost 9 bases, and 18 bases lay between the germline ends. CDR3 bases: TGTGCCAGCAGCCCAGACCGACAGGAGGCGAAAAAACTGTTTTTT. This encodes CASSPDRQEAKKLFF. The full variable domain, its missing parts supplied by reference TRBV14 and TRBJ1-4, is EAGVTQFPSHSVIEKGQTVTLRCDPISGHDNLYWYRRVMGKEIKFLLHFVKESKQDESGMPNNRFLAERTGGTYSTLKVQPAELEDSGVYFCASSPDRQEAKKLFFGSGTQLSVL.

V usage is TRBV29-1 and J usage is TRBJ1-5, with unresolved D. V was shortened by 4 bases and J by 4 bases, with 8 bases between the two germline ends. CDR1 is SQVTM, CDR2 ANQGSEA, per germline. The CDR3 is 12 residues long. CDR3 sequence: CSVGGLNQPQHF. CDR3 nucleotide sequence: TGCAGCGTTGGGGGTTTGAATCAGCCCCAGCATTTT.

DNA for the CDR3: TGTGCCAGCAGTCCGGACGGTACTAATGAAAAACTGTTTTTT. Residues: CASSPDGTNEKLFF. This chain joins TRBV28 and TRBJ1-4; unclear D gene. The germline CDR1 and CDR2 sequences are MDHEN and SYDVKM. Trimming shortened V by 5 bases and J by 2 bases, and 9 bases separated the two germline ends. The CDR3 runs 14 residues.

The V call is TRBV7-8, the J call TRBJ2-5; D is perhaps TRBD2 (5 bases). Trimming took 5 bases from V and 3 from J, leaving 25 bases between them. The CDR3 loop spans 18 amino acids. CDR1 and CDR2 (germline): SGHVS, FQNEAQ. The CDR3 sequence is CASSPPLRERQKEETQYF. The CDR3 coding sequence is TGTGCCAGCAGCCCCCCTTTGAGGGAGCGCCAGAAAGAAGAGACCCAGTACTTC.

V is TRBV13 and J is TRBJ1-3, with 8 bases matching TRBD1. CDR1 is PRHDT, CDR2 FYEKMQ, per germline (reference sequence). J gave up 2 bases and V 6 bases, and 6 bases lay outside the gene matches. This CDR3 is 15 amino acids long. Here the CDR3 DNA reads TGTGCCAGCAGGCGTGACAGGGGCACTGGAAACACCATATATTTT. This gives the protein CASRRDRGTGNTIYF.

This rearrangement joins TRBV3-1 (or the pseudogene TRBV3-2) to TRBJ2-5; D is unresolved. The CDR3 totals 13 residues. The V and J ends lost 0 bases and 6 bases respectively, with 8 bases between them. CDR1 LGHDT and CDR2 YNNKEL come from the germline V gene (reference sequence). This CDR3 reads CASSQDTIQTQYF. The DNA of the CDR3 is TGTGCCAGCAGCCAAGATACCATCCAGACCCAGTACTTC.

The chain employs TRBV29-1 and TRBJ1-1; D is possibly TRBD1 (6 bases). Germline lookup yields CDR1 SQVTM and CDR2 ANQGSEA. Trimming left V 7 bases short and J 1 base short, with 13 bases between. The CDR3 is 13 amino acids. The CDR3 protein is CSAPTGRNTEAFF. CDR3 nucleotide sequence: TGCAGCGCCCCTACAGGGAGGAACACTGAAGCTTTCTTT.